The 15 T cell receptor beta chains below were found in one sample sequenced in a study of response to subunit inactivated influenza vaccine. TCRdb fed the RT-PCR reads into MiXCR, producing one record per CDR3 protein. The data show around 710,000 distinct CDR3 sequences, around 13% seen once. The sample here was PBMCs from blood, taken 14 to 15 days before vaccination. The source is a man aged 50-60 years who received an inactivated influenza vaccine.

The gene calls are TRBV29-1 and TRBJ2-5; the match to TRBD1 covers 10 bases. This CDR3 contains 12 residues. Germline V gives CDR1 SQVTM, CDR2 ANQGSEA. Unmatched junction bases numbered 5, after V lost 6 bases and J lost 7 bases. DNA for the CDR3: TGCAGCGTAGGGACAGGGGCGGCGACCCAGTACTTC. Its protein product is CSVGTGAATQYF.

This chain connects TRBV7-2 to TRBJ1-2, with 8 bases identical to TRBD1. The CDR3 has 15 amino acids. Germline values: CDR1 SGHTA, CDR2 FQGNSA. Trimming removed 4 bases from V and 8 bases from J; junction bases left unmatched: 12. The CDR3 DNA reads TGTGCCAGCAGCTCCCGACAGGGGTATATTCAGGGCTACACCTTC. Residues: CASSSRQGYIQGYTF. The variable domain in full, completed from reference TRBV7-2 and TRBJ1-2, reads GAGVSQSPSNKVTEKGKDVELRCDPISGHTALYWYRQSLGQGLEFLIYFQGNSAPDKSGLPSDRFSAERTGGSVSTLTIQRTQQEDSAVYLCASSSRQGYIQGYTFGSGTRLTVV.

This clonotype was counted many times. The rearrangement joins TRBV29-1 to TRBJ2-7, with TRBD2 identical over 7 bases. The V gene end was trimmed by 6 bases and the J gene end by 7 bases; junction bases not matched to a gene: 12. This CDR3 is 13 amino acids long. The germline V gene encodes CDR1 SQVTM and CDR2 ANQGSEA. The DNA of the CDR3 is TGCAGCGTCCGCCCCCCCAAAGCGGGGGAGCAGTACTTC. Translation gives CSVRPPKAGEQYF.

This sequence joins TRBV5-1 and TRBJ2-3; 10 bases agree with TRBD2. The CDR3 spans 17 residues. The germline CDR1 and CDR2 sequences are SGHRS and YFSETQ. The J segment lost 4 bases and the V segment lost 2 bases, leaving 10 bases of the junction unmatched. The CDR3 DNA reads TGCGCCAGCAGCTTCGGTGGTAGCGGGGGGAGCGCAGATACGCAGTATTTT. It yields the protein CASSFGGSGGSADTQYF.

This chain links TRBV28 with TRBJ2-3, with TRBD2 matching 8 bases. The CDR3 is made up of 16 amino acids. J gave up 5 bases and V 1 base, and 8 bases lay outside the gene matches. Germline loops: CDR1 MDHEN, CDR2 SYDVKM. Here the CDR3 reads CASSLSGGAGRDTQYF. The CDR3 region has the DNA TGTGCCAGCAGTTTATCCGGGGGGGCTGGTAGAGATACGCAGTATTTT.

In nucleotides, the CDR3 is TGCGCCAGCAGCCAAGATCGGCAGGGGGGGGAACTAGCCAAAAACATTCAGTACTTC. Its protein is CASSQDRQGGELAKNIQYF. V and J are TRBV4-1 and TRBJ2-4; either TRBD1 or TRBD2 may fit D (7 bases each). V was shortened by 0 bases and J by 0 bases, with 18 bases between the two germline ends. Germline V gene data show CDR1 as MGHRA and CDR2 as YSYEKL. There are 19 residues in the CDR3.

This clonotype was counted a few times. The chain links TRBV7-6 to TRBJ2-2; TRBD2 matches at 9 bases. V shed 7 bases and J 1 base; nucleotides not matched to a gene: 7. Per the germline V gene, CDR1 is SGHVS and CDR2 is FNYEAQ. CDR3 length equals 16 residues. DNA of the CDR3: TGTGCCAGCAACCCCCAAGCGGGGGGGAACACCGGGGAGCTGTTTTTT. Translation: CASNPQAGGNTGELFF. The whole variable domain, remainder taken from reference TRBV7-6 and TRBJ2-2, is GAGVSQSPRYKVTKRGQDVALRCDPISGHVSLYWYRQALGQGPEFLTYFNYEAQQDKSGLPNDRFSAERPEGSISTLTIQRTEQRDSAMYRCASNPQAGGNTGELFFGEGSRLTVL.

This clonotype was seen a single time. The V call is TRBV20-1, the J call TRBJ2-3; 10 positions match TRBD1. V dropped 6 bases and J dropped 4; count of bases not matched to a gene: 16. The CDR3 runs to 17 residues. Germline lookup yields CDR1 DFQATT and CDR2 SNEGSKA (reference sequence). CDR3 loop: CSASGTGDEINPDTQYF. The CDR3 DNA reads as TGCAGTGCCTCCGGGACAGGGGACGAGATTAATCCAGATACGCAGTATTTT.

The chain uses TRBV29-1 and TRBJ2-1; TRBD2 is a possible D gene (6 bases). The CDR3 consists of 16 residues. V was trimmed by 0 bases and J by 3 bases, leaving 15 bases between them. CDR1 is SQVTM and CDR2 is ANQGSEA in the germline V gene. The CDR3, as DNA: TGCAGCGTTGAAGATCGGGCGGGGCAAAACTACAATGAGCAGTTCTTC. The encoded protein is CSVEDRAGQNYNEQFF.

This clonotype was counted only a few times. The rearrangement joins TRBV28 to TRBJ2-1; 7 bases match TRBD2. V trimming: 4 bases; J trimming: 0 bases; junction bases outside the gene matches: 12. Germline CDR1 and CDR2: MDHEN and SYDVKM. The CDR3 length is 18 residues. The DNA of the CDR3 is TGTGCCAGCAGTTCCCATTCGTTTGGCGGGAGCTCCTACAATGAGCAGTTCTTC. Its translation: CASSSHSFGGSSYNEQFF.

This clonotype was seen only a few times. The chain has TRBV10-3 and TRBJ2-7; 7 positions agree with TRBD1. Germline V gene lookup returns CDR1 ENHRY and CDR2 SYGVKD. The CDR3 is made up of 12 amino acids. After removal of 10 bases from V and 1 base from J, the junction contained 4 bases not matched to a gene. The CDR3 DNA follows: TGTGCCACATCGGGACAGTCCTACGAGCAGTACTTC. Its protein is CATSGQSYEQYF.

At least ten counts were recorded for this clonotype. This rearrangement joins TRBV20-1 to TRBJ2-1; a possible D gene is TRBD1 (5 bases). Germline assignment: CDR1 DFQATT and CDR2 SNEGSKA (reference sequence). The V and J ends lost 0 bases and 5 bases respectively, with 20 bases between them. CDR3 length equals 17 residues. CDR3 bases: TGCAGTGCTAGAGATGCCGGCACAGGATATGTTAACAATGAGCAGTTCTTC. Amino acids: CSARDAGTGYVNNEQFF.

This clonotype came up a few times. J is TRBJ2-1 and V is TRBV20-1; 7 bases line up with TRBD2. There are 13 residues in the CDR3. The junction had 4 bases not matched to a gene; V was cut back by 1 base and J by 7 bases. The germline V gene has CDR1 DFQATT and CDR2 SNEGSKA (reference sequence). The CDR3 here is CSARGTGGNEQFF. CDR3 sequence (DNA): TGCAGTGCTAGAGGAACGGGGGGAAATGAGCAGTTCTTC.

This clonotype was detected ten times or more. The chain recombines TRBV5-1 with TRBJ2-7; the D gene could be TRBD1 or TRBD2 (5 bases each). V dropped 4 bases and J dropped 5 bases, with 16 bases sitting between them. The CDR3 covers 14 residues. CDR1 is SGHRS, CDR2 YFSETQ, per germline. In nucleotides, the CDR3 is TGCGCCAGCAGCCGAACTCAGGGACGGGACGAGCAGTACTTC. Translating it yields CASSRTQGRDEQYF.

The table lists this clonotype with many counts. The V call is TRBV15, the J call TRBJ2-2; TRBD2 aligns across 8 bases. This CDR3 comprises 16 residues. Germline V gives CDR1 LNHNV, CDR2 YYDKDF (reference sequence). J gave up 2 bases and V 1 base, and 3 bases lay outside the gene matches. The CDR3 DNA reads TGTGCCACCAGCAGAGGCGGGAGGTTCAACACCGGGGAGCTGTTTTTT. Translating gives CATSRGGRFNTGELFF.